What follows are 11 T cell receptor beta chains derived from one specimen sequenced in a study of shared clonotypes between healthy human individuals. The table came from immunoSEQ multiplex PCR; TCRdb's copy has only in-frame clones and leaves some out. This sample has about 490,000 clones, with roughly 78% found just once. The sequenced material came from PBMCs. The source is a woman aged 40 to 50 in good health. Some clones in this sample may be carry-over from other donors' samples.

The chain uses TRBV4-3 and TRBJ2-7; 10 positions agree with TRBD1. Germline trimming cut 4 bases from V and 4 bases from J; bases unmatched to any gene: 7. Germline V gives CDR1 LGHNA, CDR2 YSLEER. There are 15 residues in the CDR3. The CDR3 region is CASSRAGQGVYEQYF. The CDR3 DNA sequence: TGCGCCAGCAGCCGCGCCGGACAGGGGGTTTACGAGCAGTACTTC.

The chain couples TRBV5-1 to TRBJ2-3; possibly TRBD1 for D (5 bases). CDR1 and CDR2 from the germline V gene are SGHRS and YFSETQ. The CDR3 sequence is 15 residues long. The V end was cut by 0 bases, the J end by 0 bases, with 8 bases between. In DNA, the CDR3 is TGCGCCAGCAGCTTGGTTGGGGCCAGCACAGATACGCAGTATTTT. This encodes CASSLVGASTDTQYF.

The chain employs TRBV27 and TRBJ2-1; D is possibly TRBD1 (5 bases). V dropped 0 bases and J dropped 8 bases, with 14 bases sitting between them. In germline, CDR1 is MNHEY, CDR2 SMNVEV (reference sequence). CDR3 length: 15 amino acids. This CDR3 reads CASSLSAGWEDEQFF. In DNA form, the CDR3 reads TGTGCCAGCAGTTTATCAGCAGGGTGGGAAGATGAGCAGTTCTTC.

The rearrangement uses TRBV6-1 and TRBJ2-7; D is perhaps TRBD1 (6 bases). The CDR3 is made up of 15 amino acids. CDR1 and CDR2 (germline): MNHNS, SASEGT. Trimming took 6 bases from V and 2 from J, leaving 17 bases between them. CDR3 sequence (DNA): TGTGCCAGCAGCGGGCCAGGACAGCGTCCCTACGAGCAGTACTTC. Translated, it gives CASSGPGQRPYEQYF.

The V gene is TRBV27, the J gene TRBJ2-7; TRBD1 matches 9 bases. The V gene end was trimmed by 5 bases and the J gene end by 1 base; junction bases not matched to a gene: 6. Germline V gene lookup returns CDR1 MNHEY and CDR2 SMNVEV (reference sequence). CDR3 size: 15 residues. The CDR3 spells CASSPGTGPSYEQYF. The CDR3 bases are TGTGCCAGCAGTCCGGGGACAGGGCCTTCCTACGAGCAGTACTTC.

A few counts support this clone. This chain connects TRBV2 to TRBJ2-7; tentatively, D is TRBD2 (6 bases). With 7 bases removed from V and 1 base from J, the gap between germline ends came to 14 bases. The CDR3 sequence is 14 residues long. Looked up from germline, CDR1 is SNHLY and CDR2 is FYNNEI. The CDR3 loop is CASNRPGLSYEQYF. CDR3 sequence (DNA): TGTGCCAGCAATCGGCCGGGACTGTCCTACGAGCAGTACTTC.

The chain joins TRBV28 to TRBJ2-3; TRBD1 or TRBD2 may be the D gene (5 bases each). V lost 4 bases and J lost 7, with 15 bases in between. CDR1 is MDHEN and CDR2 is SYDVKM in the germline V gene. This CDR3 region has 14 residues. CDR3: CASSWERGLYTQYF. The CDR3, as DNA: TGTGCCAGCAGTTGGGAGAGGGGTTTGTATACGCAGTATTTT.

The chain joins TRBV7-3 to TRBJ1-1, with 8 bases that match TRBD1. Trimming cost V 4 bases and J 1 base; bases outside gene matches: 5. This CDR3 comprises 15 residues. The germline CDR1 and CDR2 sequences are SGHTA and FQGTGA. The CDR3 DNA is TGTGCCAGCAGCTCCGAGACAGGGGCGAACACTGAAGCTTTCTTT. It specifies CASSSETGANTEAFF.

This rearrangement joins TRBV6-5 to TRBJ2-1; D is ambiguous. V was clipped by 1 base and J by 0 bases, with 7 bases between them. CDR1 is MNHEY, CDR2 SVGAGI, per germline. The CDR3 consists of 15 residues. The CDR3 spells CASSYFPSSYNEQFF. The CDR3 bases are TGTGCCAGCAGTTACTTCCCCAGCTCCTACAATGAGCAGTTCTTC.

V and J are TRBV5-8 and TRBJ2-1; D not resolved. The V end was cut by 2 bases, the J end by 7 bases, with 4 bases between. From germline, CDR1 is SGHTS and CDR2 YDEGEE. The CDR3 contains 11 residues. The CDR3 DNA sequence: TGTGCCAGCAGCTTCCTTAATGAGCAGTTCTTC. This sequence encodes CASSFLNEQFF.

This chain uses TRBV5-1 with TRBJ2-2, with D tentatively TRBD2 (7 bases). The germline CDR1 and CDR2 sequences are SGHRS and YFSETQ. There are 15 residues in the CDR3. V dropped 0 bases and J dropped 7 bases, with 13 bases sitting between them. CDR3 DNA: TGCGCCAGCAGCTTGGAGCGGGGCAGGGGCGGGGAGCTGTTTTTT. It codes for CASSLERGRGGELFF.